Below, 15 T cell receptor beta chains from the same sample are listed, as sequenced in a study of cytomegalovirus exposure and HLA in healthy donors. Method: immunoSEQ multiplex PCR; TCRdb's copy keeps in-frame clones and lacks some. The sample shows 82,000 or so clones, around 95% of them seen only once. Input material: PBMCs. The receptor source for this set is a woman aged 18-30 years in good health and CMV-seronegative.

V usage is TRBV27 and J usage is TRBJ2-5, with 10 positions matching TRBD1. The junction had 4 bases not matched to a gene; V was cut back by 4 bases and J by 5 bases. This CDR3 has 14 amino acids. From germline, CDR1 is MNHEY and CDR2 SMNVEV (reference sequence). CDR3 protein: CASSSLGQGETQYF. The CDR3 coding sequence is TGTGCCAGCAGTTCACTGGGACAGGGGGAGACCCAGTACTTC.

The chain joins TRBV7-2 to TRBJ1-1, with a weak D call TRBD1 (6 bases). Trimming removed 4 bases from V and 7 bases from J, with 13 bases in between. This CDR3 contains 13 residues. Germline V CDR1 and CDR2: SGHTA, FQGNSA. The CDR3 protein is CASSYGTPSEAFF. The CDR3 DNA follows: TGTGCCAGCAGCTACGGGACACCGAGTGAAGCTTTCTTT.

This chain links TRBV19 with TRBJ2-7, with D hard to call. The V gene lost 2 bases and the J gene lost 1 base, with 9 bases spanning the gap. CDR1 and CDR2 (germline): LNHDA, SQIVND (reference sequence). The CDR3 extends over 14 amino acids. This CDR3 reads CASSIMHRSYEQYF. For the CDR3, the DNA is TGTGCCAGTAGTATAATGCACAGATCCTACGAGCAGTACTTC.

The rearrangement joins TRBV5-1 to TRBJ2-7, with TRBD2 identical over 13 bases. The CDR3 is 13 residues long. V lost 9 bases, J lost 3 bases, and 3 bases stayed unmatched. Germline lookup yields CDR1 SGHRS and CDR2 YFSETQ. CDR3 residues: CANRTSGSYEQYF. The CDR3 nucleotides are TGCGCCAATCGGACTAGCGGGAGCTACGAGCAGTACTTC.

The rearrangement links TRBV18 to TRBJ1-6; D unclear. With 0 bases removed from V and 7 bases from J, the gap between germline ends came to 13 bases. The CDR3 sequence is 16 residues long. Germline loops: CDR1 KGHSH, CDR2 LQKENI. The CDR3 DNA sequence: TGTGCCAGCTCACCACCGCTCGGAGATAGAAATTCACCCCTCCACTTT. Translating it yields CASSPPLGDRNSPLHF.

The CDR3 sequence: CASSLSGAFTGELFF. The CDR3 DNA reads as TGCGCCAGCAGCTTGAGCGGGGCTTTCACCGGGGAGCTGTTTTTT. V gene TRBV5-1 combines with J gene TRBJ2-2; 7 bases are a match to TRBD2. Trimming at V came to 1 base and at J to 4 bases, leaving 4 bases not matched to a gene. In germline, CDR1 is SGHRS, CDR2 YFSETQ. The CDR3 contains 15 residues.

The DNA of the CDR3 is TGTGCCAGCAGGACGAGGGTGAACACTGAAGCTTTCTTT. Protein sequence: CASRTRVNTEAFF. The V and J genes are TRBV6-5 and TRBJ1-1, with no clear D. V gave up 6 bases and J gave up 0 bases, with 8 bases separating them. The CDR3 is 13 amino acids. Germline lookup yields CDR1 MNHEY and CDR2 SVGAGI.

The J gene is TRBJ2-1, the V gene TRBV5-1; TRBD1 matches 10 bases. Germline loops: CDR1 SGHRS, CDR2 YFSETQ. The CDR3 contains 15 residues. V dropped 6 bases and J dropped 4; count of bases not matched to a gene: 7. CDR3 protein: CASNPRGQGYNEQFF. The CDR3 DNA reads TGCGCCAGCAACCCTCGGGGACAGGGGTACAATGAGCAGTTCTTC.

The chain employs TRBV30 and TRBJ1-1; unclear D gene. V gave up 4 bases and J gave up 9 bases, with 12 bases separating them. There are 11 residues in the CDR3. Germline assignment: CDR1 GTSNPN and CDR2 SVGIG (reference sequence). The CDR3: CAWKFGEKAFF. The CDR3 coding sequence is TGTGCCTGGAAGTTCGGGGAAAAAGCTTTCTTT. Complete variable domain (other parts from reference TRBV30 and TRBJ1-1): SQTIHQWPATLVQPVGSPLSLECTVEGTSNPNLYWYRQAAGRGLQLLFYSVGIGQISSEVPQNLSASRPQDRQFILSSKKLLLSDSGFYLCAWKFGEKAFFGQGTRLTVV.

The chain links TRBV5-4 to TRBJ2-3, with TRBD1 matching 9 bases. J was trimmed by 5 bases and V by 4 bases; bases with no gene match: 8. CDR3 length: 15 residues. Per the germline V gene, CDR1 is SGHNT and CDR2 is YYREEE (reference sequence). The CDR3 sequence is CASSRPGQGIDTQYF. In nucleotides, the CDR3 is TGTGCCAGCAGCCGACCCGGACAGGGGATAGATACGCAGTATTTT.

J is TRBJ1-2 and V is TRBV18; 12 bases fit TRBD1. CDR3 size: 16 residues. The V gene end was trimmed by 2 bases and the J gene end by 5 bases; junction bases not matched to a gene: 6. The germline V gene has CDR1 KGHSH and CDR2 LQKENI. Here the CDR3 DNA reads TGTGCCAGCTCACCAGCGGGACAGGGGGCTTGGTATGGCTACACCTTC. Amino acids: CASSPAGQGAWYGYTF.

In regard to this clone: Other DNA sequences of this sample code for an identical CDR3. The gene calls are TRBV4-3 and TRBJ2-7, with 10 bases identical to TRBD1. CDR1 LGHNA and CDR2 YSLEER come from the germline V gene. J gave up 2 bases and V 3 bases, and 7 bases lay outside the gene matches. The CDR3 spans 16 residues. The chain's CDR3 is CASSHSGTGETYEQYF. The CDR3, as DNA: TGCGCCAGCAGCCATTCCGGGACAGGGGAGACCTACGAGCAGTACTTC.

The table lists this clone with a count of one. The V gene is TRBV7-9, the J gene TRBJ2-7; D not certain. Germline V gene data show CDR1 as SEHNR and CDR2 as FQNEAQ (reference sequence). The CDR3 extends over 14 amino acids. V was shortened by 3 bases and J by 5 bases, with 14 bases between the two germline ends. This CDR3 is CASSFELSSHEQYF. The CDR3 DNA sequence: TGTGCCAGCAGCTTTGAACTGAGTTCGCACGAGCAGTACTTC.

The chain joins TRBV19 to TRBJ1-1; a weak D match, TRBD1 (6 bases). From germline, CDR1 is LNHDA and CDR2 SQIVND (reference sequence). The CDR3 contains 13 residues. Trimming left V 4 bases short and J 3 bases short, with 9 bases between. CDR3 residues: CASSNRVHTEAFF. The CDR3 nucleotides read TGTGCCAGTAGTAACAGGGTCCACACTGAAGCTTTCTTT. The full variable domain, with the rest looked up from reference TRBV19 and TRBJ1-1, is DGGITQSPKYLFRKEGQNVTLSCEQNLNHDAMYWYRQDPGQGLRLIYYSQIVNDFQKGDIAEGYSVSREKKESFPLTVTSAQKNPTAFYLCASSNRVHTEAFFGQGTRLTVV.

V usage is TRBV19 and J usage is TRBJ2-2; 8 bases fit TRBD2. CDR1 and CDR2 (germline): LNHDA, SQIVND (reference sequence). The length of the CDR3 is 14 residues. J gave up 3 bases and V 7 bases, and 4 bases lay outside the gene matches. CDR3 loop: CASTVGRDTGELFF. The CDR3, as DNA: TGTGCCAGTACGGTCGGGAGGGACACCGGGGAGCTGTTTTTT.